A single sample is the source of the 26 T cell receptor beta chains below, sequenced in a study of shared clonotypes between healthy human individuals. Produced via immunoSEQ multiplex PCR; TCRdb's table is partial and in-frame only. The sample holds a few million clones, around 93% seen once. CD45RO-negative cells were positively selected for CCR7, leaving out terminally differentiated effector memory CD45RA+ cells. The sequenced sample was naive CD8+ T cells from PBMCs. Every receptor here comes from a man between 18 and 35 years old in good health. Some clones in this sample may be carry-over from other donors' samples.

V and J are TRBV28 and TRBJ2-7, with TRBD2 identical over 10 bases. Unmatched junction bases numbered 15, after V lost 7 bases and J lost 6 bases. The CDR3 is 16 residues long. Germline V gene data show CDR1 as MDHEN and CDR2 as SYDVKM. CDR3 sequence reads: CASTYKALAGASEQYF. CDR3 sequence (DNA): TGTGCCAGCACCTATAAGGCTCTAGCGGGAGCCAGCGAGCAGTACTTC.

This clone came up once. CDR3 bases: TGTGCCAGCAGTCTACTAGCGGGGATCACAGATACGCAGTATTTT. Translated, it gives CASSLLAGITDTQYF. The chain has TRBV7-2 and TRBJ2-3; the match to TRBD2 covers 10 bases. The CDR3 is 15 residues long. The junction had 5 bases not matched to a gene; V was cut back by 6 bases and J by 2 bases. Germline lookup yields CDR1 SGHTA and CDR2 FQGNSA.

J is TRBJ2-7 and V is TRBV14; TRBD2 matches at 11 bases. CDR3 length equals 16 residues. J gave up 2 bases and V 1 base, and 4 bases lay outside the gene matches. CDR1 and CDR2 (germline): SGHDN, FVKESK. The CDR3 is CASSQVGTSGTYEQYF. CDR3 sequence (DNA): TGTGCCAGCAGCCAAGTAGGGACTAGCGGAACCTACGAGCAGTACTTC.

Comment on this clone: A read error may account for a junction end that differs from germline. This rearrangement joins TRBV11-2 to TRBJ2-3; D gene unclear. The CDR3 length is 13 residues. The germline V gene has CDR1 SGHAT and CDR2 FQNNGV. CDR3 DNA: TGTGCCAGCAGGTTAGGGTCCCCAGATACGCAGTATTTT. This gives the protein CASRLGSPDTQYF.

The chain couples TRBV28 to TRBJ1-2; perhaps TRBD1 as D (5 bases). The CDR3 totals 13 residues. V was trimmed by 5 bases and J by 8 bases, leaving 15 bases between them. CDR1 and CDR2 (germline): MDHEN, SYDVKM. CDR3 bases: TGTGCCAGCAGTCGACAGACCCTTGGAGGCTACACCTTC. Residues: CASSRQTLGGYTF.

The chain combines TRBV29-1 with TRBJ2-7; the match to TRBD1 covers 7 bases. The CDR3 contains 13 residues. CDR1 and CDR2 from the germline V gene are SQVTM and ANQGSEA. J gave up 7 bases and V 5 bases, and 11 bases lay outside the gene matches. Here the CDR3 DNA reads TGCAGCGTTCCAGGGGGAGTCGGTCGGGAGCAGTACTTC. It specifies CSVPGGVGREQYF.

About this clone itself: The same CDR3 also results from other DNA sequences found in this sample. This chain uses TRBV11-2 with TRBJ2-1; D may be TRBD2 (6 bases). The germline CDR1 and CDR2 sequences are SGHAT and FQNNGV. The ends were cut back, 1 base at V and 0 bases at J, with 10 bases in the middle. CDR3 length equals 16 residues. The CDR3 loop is CASSLGLGGSYNEQFF. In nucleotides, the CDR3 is TGTGCCAGCAGCTTAGGTCTCGGGGGCTCCTACAATGAGCAGTTCTTC.

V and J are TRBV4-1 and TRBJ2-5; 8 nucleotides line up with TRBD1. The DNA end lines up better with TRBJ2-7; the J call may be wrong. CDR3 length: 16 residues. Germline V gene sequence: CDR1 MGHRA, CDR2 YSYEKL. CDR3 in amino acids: CASSQEGQGPSYEQYF. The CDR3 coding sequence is TGCGCCAGCAGCCAGGAAGGACAGGGTCCCTCCTACGAGCAGTACTTC.

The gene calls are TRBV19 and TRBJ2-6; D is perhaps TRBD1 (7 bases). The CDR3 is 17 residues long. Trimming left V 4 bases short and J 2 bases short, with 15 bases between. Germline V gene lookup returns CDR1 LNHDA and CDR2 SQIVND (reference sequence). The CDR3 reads CASSTQGRKTGANVLTF. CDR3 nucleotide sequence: TGTGCCAGTAGTACACAGGGGAGGAAAACTGGGGCCAACGTCCTGACTTTC.

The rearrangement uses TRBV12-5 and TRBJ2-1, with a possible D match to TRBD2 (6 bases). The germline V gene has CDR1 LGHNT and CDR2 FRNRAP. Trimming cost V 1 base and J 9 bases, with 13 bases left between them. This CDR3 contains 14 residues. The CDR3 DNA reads TGTGCTAGTGGTTTGGCCCACCGGGGGTCTGAGCAGTTCTTC. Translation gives CASGLAHRGSEQFF.

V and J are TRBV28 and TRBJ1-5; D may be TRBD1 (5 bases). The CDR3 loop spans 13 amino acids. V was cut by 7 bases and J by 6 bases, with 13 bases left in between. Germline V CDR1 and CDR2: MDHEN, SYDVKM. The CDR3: CASIPRGSQPQHF. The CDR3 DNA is TGTGCCAGCATCCCCCGGGGGTCTCAGCCCCAGCATTTT.

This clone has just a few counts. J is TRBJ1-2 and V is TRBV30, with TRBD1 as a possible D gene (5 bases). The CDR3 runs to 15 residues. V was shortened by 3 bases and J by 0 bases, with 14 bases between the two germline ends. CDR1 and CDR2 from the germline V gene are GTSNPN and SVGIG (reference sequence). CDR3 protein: CAWRTRRGTNYGYTF. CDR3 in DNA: TGTGCCTGGAGGACGAGACGGGGGACTAACTATGGCTACACCTTC.

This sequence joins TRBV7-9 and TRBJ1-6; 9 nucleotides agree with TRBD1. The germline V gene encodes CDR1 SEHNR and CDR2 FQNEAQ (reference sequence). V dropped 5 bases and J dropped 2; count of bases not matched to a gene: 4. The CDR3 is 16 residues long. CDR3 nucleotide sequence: TGTGCCAGCAGCCTACAGGGGGCCGCCTATAATTCACCCCTCCACTTT. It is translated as CASSLQGAAYNSPLHF.

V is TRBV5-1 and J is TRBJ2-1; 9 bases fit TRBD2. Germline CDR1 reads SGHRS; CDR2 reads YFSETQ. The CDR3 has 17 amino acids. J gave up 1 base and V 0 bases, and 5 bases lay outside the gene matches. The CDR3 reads CASSLAIAGESYNEQFF. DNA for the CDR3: TGCGCCAGCAGCTTGGCCATAGCGGGAGAATCCTACAATGAGCAGTTCTTC.

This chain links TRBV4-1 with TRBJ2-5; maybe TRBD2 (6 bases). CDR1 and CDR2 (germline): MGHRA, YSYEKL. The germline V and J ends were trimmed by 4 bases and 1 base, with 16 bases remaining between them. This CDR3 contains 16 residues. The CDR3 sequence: CASSPTPGSLQETQYF. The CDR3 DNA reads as TGCGCCAGCAGCCCTACCCCCGGGAGCCTCCAAGAGACCCAGTACTTC.

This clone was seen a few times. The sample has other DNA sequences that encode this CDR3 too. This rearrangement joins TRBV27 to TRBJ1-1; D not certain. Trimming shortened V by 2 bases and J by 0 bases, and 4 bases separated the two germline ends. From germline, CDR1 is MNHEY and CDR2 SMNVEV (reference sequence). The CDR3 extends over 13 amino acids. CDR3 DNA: TGTGCCAGCAGTTTAGGGTTGAACACTGAAGCTTTCTTT. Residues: CASSLGLNTEAFF.

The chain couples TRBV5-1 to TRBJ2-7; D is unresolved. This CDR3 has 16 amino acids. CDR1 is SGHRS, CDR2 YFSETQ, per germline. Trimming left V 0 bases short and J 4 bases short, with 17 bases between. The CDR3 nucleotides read TGCGCCAGCAGCTTGGGTTTGTGGGCCGCCATTTACGAGCAGTACTTC. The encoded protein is CASSLGLWAAIYEQYF.

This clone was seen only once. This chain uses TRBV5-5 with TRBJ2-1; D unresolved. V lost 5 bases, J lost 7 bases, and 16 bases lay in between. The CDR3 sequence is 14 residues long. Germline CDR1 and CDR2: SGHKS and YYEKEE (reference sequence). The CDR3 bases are TGTGCCAGCAGACCAACTCAACTTGAAAATGAGCAGTTCTTC. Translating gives CASRPTQLENEQFF.

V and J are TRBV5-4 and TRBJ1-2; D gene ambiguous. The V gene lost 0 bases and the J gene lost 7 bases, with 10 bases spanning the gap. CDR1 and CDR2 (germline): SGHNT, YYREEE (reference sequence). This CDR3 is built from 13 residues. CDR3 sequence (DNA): TGTGCCAGCAGCTTGGAATGGCCCGGTGGCTACACCTTC. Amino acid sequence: CASSLEWPGGYTF.

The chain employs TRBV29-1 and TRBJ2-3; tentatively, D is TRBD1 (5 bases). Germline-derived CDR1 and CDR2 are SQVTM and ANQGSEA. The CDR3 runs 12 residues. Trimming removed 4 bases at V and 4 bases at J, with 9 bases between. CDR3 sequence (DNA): TGCAGCGTTGGGACATCTGCAGATACGCAGTATTTT. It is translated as CSVGTSADTQYF.

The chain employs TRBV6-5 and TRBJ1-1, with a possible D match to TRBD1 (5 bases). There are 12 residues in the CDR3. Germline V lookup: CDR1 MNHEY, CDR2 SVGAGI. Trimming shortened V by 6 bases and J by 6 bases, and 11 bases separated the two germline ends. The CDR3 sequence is CASSPRAPEAFF. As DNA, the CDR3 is TGTGCCAGCAGCCCCAGGGCCCCTGAAGCTTTCTTT.

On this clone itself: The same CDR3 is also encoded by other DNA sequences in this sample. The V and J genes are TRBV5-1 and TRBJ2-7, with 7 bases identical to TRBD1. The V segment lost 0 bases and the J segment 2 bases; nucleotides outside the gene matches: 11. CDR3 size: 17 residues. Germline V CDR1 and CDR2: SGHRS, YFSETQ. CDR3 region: CASSLVARAGGAYEQYF. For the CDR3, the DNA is TGCGCCAGCAGCTTGGTAGCTCGGGCAGGGGGAGCCTACGAGCAGTACTTC.

CDR3 residues: CASSPALRLGSEAFF. The CDR3, as DNA: TGTGCCAGCAGCCCGGCCTTGCGGCTCGGGAGCGAAGCTTTCTTT. The chain uses TRBV11-2 and TRBJ1-1, with D uncertain. Trimming stripped 5 bases from V and 8 bases from J, with 21 bases between. This CDR3 is built from 15 residues. The germline V gene has CDR1 SGHAT and CDR2 FQNNGV.

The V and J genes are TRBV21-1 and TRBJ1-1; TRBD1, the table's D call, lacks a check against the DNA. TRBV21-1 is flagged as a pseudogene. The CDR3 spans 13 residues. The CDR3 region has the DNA TGTGCCAGCAGAAGGGACGGGGACAGGGACGCTTTCTTT. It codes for CASRRDGDRDAFF.

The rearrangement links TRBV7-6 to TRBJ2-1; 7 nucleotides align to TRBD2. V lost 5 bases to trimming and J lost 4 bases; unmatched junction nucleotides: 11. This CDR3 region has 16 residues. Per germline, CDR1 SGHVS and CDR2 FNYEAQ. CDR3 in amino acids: CASSPRRGNAYNEQFF. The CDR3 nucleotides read TGTGCCAGCAGCCCGAGGCGGGGGAATGCTTACAATGAGCAGTTCTTC.

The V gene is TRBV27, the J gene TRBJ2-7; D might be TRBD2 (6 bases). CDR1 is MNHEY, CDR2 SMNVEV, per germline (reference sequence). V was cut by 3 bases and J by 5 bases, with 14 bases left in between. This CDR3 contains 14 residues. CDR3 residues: CASSFVRDLHEQYF. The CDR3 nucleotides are TGTGCCAGCAGTTTTGTGCGGGACCTCCACGAGCAGTACTTC.